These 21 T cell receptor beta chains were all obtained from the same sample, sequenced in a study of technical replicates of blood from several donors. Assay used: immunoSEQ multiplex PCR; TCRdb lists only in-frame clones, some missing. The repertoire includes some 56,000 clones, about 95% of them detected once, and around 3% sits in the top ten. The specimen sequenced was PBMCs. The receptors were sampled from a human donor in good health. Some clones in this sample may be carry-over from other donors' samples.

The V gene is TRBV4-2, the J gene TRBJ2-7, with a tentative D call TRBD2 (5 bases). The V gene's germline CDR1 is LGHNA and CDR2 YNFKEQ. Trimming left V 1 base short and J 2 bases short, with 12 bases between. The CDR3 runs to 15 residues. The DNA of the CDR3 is TGTGCCAGCAGCCAAGCTATCGGGGTTACCTACGAGCAGTACTTC. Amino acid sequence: CASSQAIGVTYEQYF.

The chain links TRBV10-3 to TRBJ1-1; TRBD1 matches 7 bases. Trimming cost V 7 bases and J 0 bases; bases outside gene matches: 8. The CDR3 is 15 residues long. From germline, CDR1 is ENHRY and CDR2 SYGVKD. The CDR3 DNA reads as TGTGCCATCAAGGGACAGTTCCCCTTGAACACTGAAGCTTTCTTT. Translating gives CAIKGQFPLNTEAFF.

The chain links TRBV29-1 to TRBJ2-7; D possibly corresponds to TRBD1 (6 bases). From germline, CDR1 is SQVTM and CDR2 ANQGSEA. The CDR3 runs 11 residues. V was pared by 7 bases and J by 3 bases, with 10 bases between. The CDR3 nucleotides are TGCAGCGGAAGACAGGACTACGAGCAGTACTTC. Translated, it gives CSGRQDYEQYF.

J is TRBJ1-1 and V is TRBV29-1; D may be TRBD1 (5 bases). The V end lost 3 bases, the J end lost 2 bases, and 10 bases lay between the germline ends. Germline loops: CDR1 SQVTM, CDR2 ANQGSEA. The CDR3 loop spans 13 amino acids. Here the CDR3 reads CSVDNRRNTEAFF. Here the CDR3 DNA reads TGCAGCGTTGATAACAGGAGAAACACTGAAGCTTTCTTT.

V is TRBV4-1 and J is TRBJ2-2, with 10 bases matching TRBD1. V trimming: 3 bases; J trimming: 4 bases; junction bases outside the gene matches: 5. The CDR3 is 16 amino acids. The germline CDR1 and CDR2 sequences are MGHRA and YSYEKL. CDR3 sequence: CASSQEGQGFTGELFF. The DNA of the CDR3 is TGCGCCAGCAGCCAGGAGGGACAGGGGTTCACCGGGGAGCTGTTTTTT.

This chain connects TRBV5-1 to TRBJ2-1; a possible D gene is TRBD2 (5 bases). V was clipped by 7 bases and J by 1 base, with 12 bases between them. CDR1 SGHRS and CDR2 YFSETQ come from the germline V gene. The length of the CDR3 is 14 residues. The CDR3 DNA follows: TGCGCCAGCGGGAGAGGCGGTTCCTACAATGAGCAGTTCTTC. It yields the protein CASGRGGSYNEQFF.

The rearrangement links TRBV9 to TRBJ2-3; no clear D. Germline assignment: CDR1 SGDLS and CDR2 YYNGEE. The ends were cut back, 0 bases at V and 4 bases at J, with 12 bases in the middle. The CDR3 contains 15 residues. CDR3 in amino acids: CASSVGGQLADTQYF. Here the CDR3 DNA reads TGTGCCAGCAGCGTAGGCGGTCAGTTGGCAGATACGCAGTATTTT.

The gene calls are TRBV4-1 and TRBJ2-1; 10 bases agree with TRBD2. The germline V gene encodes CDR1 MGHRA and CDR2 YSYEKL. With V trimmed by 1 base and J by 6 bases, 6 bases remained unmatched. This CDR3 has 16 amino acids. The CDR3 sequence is CASSQGRAGGLNEQFF. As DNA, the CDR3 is TGCGCCAGCAGCCAAGGGCGAGCGGGGGGGCTCAATGAGCAGTTCTTC.

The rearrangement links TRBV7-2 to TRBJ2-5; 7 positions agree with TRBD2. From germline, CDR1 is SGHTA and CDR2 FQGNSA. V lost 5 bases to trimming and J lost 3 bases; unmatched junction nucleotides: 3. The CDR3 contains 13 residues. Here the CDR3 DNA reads TGTGCCAGCAGCGTGCGGGAGAAAGAGACCCAGTACTTC. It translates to CASSVREKETQYF.

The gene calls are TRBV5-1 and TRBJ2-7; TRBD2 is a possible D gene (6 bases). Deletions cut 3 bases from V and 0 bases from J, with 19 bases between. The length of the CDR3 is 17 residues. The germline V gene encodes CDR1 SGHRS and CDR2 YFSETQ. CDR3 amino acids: CASSSRRGSGGSYEQYF. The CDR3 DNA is TGCGCCAGCAGCTCGAGGAGAGGTAGCGGAGGCTCCTACGAGCAGTACTTC. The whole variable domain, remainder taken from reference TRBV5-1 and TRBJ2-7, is KAGVTQTPRYLIKTRGQQVTLSCSPISGHRSVSWYQQTPGQGLQFLFEYFSETQRNKGNFPGRFSGRQFSNSRSEMNVSTLELGDSALYLCASSSRRGSGGSYEQYFGPGTRLTVT.

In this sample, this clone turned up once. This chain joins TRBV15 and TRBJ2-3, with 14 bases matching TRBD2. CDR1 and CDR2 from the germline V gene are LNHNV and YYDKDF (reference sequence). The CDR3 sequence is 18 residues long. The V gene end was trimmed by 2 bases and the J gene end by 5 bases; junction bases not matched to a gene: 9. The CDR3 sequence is CATSRPQGLAGAIDTQYF. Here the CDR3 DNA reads TGTGCCACCAGCAGACCTCAGGGACTAGCGGGGGCTATAGATACGCAGTATTTT.

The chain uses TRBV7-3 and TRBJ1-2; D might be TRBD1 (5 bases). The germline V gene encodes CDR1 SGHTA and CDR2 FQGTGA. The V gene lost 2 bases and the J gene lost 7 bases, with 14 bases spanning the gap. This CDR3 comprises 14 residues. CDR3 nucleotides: TGTGCCAGCAGCTTATTGGGTCAGGGTACTGGCTACACCTTC. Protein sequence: CASSLLGQGTGYTF.

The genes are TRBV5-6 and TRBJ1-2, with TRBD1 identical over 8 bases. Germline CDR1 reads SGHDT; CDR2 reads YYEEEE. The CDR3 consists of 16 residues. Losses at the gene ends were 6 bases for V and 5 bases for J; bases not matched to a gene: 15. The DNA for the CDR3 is TGTGCCAGCACCCTGGTAGGGGCAGGGGGCGGTTATGGCTACACCTTC. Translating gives CASTLVGAGGGYGYTF.

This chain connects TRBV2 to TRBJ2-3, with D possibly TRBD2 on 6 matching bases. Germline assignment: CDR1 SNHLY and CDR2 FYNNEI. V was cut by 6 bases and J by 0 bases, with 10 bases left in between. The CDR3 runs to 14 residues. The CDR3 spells CASSIAVSTDTQYF. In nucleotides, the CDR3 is TGTGCCAGCAGCATAGCGGTTAGCACAGATACGCAGTATTTT.

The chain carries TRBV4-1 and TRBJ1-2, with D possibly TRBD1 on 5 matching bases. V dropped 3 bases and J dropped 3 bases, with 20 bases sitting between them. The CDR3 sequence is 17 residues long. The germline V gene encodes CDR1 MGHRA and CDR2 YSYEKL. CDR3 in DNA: TGCGCCAGCAGCCATCCCCCGGGGAGGGGAGGAGACTATGGCTACACCTTC. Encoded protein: CASSHPPGRGGDYGYTF.

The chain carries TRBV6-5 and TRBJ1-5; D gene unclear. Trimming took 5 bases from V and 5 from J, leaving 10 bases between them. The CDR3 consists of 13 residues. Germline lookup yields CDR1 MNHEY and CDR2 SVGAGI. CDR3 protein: CASSKNPDQPQHF. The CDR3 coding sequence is TGTGCCAGCAGTAAAAACCCAGATCAGCCCCAGCATTTT.

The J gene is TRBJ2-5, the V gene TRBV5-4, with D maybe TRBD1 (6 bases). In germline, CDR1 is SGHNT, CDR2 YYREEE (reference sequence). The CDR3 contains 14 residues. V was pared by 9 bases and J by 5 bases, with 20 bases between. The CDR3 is CATQRWGLGETQYF. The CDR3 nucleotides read TGTGCCACCCAACGTTGGGGGCTGGGGGAGACCCAGTACTTC.

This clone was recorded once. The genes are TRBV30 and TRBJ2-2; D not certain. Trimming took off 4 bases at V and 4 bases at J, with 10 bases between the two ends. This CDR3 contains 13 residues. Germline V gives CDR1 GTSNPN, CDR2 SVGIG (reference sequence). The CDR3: CAWTPGGTGELFF. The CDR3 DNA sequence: TGTGCCTGGACCCCAGGTGGCACCGGGGAGCTGTTTTTT.

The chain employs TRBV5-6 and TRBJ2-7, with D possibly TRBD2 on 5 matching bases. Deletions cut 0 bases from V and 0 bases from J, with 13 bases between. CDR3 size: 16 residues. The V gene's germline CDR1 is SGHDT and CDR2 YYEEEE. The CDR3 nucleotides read TGTGCCAGCAGCTTGGCTGCCAGCGGAAGCTCCTACGAGCAGTACTTC. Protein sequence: CASSLAASGSSYEQYF.

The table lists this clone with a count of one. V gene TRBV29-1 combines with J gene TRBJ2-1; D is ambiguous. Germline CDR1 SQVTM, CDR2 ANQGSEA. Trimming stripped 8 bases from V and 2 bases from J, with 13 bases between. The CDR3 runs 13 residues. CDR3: CSTDQDTYNEQFF. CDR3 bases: TGCAGCACGGATCAAGACACCTACAATGAGCAGTTCTTC.

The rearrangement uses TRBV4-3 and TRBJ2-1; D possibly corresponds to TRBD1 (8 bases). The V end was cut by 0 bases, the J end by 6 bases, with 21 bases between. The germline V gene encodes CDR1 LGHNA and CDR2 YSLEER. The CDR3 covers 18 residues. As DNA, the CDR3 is TGCGCCAGCAGCCAAGACAGGGGGCGGGCGGGGGCCTTCAATGAGCAGTTCTTC. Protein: CASSQDRGRAGAFNEQFF.